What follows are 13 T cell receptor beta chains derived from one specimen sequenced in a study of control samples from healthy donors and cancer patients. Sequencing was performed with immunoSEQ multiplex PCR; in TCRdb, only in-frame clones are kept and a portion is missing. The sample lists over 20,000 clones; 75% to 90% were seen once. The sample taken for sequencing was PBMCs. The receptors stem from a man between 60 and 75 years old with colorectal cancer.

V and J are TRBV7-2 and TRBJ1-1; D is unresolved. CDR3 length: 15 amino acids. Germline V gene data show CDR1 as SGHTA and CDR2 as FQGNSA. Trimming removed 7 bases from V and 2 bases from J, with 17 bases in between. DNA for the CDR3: TGTGCCAGCACCGTCGTCCGGGCAGGAAACACTGAAGCTTTCTTT. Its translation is CASTVVRAGNTEAFF. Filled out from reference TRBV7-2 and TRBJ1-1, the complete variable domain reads GAGVSQSPSNKVTEKGKDVELRCDPISGHTALYWYRQSLGQGLEFLIYFQGNSAPDKSGLPSDRFSAERTGGSVSTLTIQRTQQEDSAVYLCASTVVRAGNTEAFFGQGTRLTVV.

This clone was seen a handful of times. The CDR3 DNA is TGCGCCAGCAGTGATTACAGCACTGAAGCTTTCTTT. It yields the protein CASSDYSTEAFF. The V gene is TRBV10-2, the J gene TRBJ1-1; D unresolved. The CDR3 sequence is 12 residues long. The V and J ends lost 3 bases and 4 bases respectively, with 6 bases between them. Germline CDR1 reads WSHSY; CDR2 reads SAAADI.

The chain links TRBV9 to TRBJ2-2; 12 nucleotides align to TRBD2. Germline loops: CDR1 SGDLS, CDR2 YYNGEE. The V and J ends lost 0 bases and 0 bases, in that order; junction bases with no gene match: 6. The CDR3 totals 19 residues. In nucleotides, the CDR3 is TGTGCCAGCAGCGTAGTGGCTAGCGGGGGGGCCGCGAACACCGGGGAGCTGTTTTTT. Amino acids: CASSVVASGGAANTGELFF. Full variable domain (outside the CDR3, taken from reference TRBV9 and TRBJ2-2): DSGVTQTPKHLITATGQRVTLRCSPRSGDLSVYWYQQSLDQGLQFLIQYYNGEERAKGNILERFSAQQFPDLHSELNLSSLELGDSALYFCASSVVASGGAANTGELFFGEGSRLTVL.

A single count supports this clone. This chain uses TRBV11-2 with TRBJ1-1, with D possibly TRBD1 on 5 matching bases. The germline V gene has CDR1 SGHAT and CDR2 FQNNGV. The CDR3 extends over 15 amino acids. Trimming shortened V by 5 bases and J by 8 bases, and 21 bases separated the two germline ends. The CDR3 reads CASSLRTGELWEAFF. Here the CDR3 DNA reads TGTGCCAGCAGCCTGAGGACGGGGGAACTTTGGGAAGCTTTCTTT. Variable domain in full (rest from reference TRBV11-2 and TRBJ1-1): EAGVAQSPRYKIIEKRQSVAFWCNPISGHATLYWYQQILGQGPKLLIQFQNNGVVDDSQLPKDRFSAERLKGVDSTLKIQPAKLEDSAVYLCASSLRTGELWEAFFGQGTRLTVV.

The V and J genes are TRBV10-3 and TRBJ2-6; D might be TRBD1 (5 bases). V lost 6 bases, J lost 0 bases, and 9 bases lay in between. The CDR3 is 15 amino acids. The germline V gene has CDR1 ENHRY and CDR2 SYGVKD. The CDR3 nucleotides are TGTGCCATCAGGGACACCAGCTCTGGGGCCAACGTCCTGACTTTC. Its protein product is CAIRDTSSGANVLTF.

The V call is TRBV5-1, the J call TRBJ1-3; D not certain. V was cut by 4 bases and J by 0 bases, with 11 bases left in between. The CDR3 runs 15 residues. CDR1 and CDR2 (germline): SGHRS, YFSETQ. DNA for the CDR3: TGCGCCAGCAGCCCTCTCGGGTACTCTGGAAACACCATATATTTT. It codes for CASSPLGYSGNTIYF.

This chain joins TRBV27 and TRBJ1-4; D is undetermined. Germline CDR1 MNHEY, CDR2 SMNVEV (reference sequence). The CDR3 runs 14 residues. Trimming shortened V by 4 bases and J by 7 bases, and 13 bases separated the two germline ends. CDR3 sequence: CASSYRTSGEKLFF. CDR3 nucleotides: TGTGCCAGCAGTTACCGGACCTCGGGTGAAAAACTGTTTTTT.

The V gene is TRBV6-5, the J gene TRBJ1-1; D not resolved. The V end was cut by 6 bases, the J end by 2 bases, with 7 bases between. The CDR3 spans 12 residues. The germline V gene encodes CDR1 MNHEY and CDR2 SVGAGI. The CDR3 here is CASRGGNTEAFF. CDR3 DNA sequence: TGTGCCAGCAGGGGAGGAAACACTGAAGCTTTCTTT.

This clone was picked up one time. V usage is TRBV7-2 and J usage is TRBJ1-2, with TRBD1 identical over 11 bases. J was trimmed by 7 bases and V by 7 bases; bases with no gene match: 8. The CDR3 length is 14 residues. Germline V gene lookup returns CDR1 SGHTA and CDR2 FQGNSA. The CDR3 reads CASTRTGGFSGYTF. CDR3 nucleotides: TGTGCCAGCACCCGGACAGGGGGCTTTAGTGGCTACACCTTC.

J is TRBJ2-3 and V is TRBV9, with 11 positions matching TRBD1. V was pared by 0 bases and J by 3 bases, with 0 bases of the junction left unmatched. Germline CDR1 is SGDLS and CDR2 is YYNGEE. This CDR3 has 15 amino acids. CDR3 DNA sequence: TGTGCCAGCAGCGTAGGGGACAGGGGGACAGATACGCAGTATTTT. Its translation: CASSVGDRGTDTQYF.

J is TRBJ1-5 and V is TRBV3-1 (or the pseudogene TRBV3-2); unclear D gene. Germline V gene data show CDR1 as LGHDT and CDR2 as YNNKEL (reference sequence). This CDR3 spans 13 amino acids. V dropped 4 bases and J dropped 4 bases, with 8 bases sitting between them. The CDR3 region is CASSPVLNQPQHF. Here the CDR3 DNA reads TGTGCCAGCAGCCCAGTATTAAATCAGCCCCAGCATTTT.

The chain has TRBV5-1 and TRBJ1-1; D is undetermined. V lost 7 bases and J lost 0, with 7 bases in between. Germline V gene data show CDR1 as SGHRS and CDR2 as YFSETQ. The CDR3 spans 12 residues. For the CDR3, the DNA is TGCGCCAGCTCGGAGATGAACACTGAAGCTTTCTTT. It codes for CASSEMNTEAFF.

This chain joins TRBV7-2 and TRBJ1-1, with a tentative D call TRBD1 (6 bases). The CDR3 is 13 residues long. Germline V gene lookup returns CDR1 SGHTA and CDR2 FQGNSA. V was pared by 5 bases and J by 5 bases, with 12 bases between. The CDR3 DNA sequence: TGTGCCAGCAGCCCCCAGGGGCGGACTGAAGCTTTCTTT. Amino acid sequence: CASSPQGRTEAFF.